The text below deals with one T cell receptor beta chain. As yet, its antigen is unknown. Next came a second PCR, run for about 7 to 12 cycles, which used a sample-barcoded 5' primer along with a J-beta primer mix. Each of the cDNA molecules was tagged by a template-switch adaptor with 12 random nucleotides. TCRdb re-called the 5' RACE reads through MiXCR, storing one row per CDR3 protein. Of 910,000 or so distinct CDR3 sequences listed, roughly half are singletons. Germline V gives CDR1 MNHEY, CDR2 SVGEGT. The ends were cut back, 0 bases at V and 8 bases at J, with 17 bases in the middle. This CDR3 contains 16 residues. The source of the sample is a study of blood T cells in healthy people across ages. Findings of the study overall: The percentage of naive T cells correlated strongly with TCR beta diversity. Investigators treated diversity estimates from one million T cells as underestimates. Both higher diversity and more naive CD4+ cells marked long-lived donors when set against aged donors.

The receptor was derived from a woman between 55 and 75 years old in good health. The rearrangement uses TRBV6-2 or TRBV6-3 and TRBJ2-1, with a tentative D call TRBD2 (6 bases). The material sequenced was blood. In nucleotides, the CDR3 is TGTGCCAGCAGTTACTCGATATGGGCCGGGAGCGATGAGCAGTTCTTC. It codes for CASSYSIWAGSDEQFF.